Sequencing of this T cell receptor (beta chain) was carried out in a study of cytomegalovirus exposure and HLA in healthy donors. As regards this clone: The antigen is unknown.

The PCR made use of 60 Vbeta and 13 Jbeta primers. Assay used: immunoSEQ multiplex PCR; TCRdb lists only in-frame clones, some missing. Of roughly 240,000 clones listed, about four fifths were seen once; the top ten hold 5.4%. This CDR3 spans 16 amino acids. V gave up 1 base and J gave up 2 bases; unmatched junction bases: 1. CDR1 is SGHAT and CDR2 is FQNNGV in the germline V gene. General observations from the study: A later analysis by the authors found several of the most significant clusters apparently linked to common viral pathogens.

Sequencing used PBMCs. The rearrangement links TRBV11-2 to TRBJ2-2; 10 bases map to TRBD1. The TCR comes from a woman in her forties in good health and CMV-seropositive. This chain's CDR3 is CASSLGDRGNTGELFF. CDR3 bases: TGTGCCAGCAGCTTAGGGGACAGGGGAAACACCGGGGAGCTGTTTTTT.